These T cell receptor beta chains were read from a single sample in a study of response to subunit inactivated influenza vaccine. Each CDR3 protein gets one entry after TCRdb re-called the RT-PCR reads with MiXCR. The sample records some 800,000 distinct CDR3 sequences, around 20% being singletons. Sequencing was performed on PBMCs from blood, taken more than 4 days after vaccination. The receptor source for this set is a man between 50 and 59 years old who received an inactivated influenza vaccine. CDR3s include the opening cysteine and the closing phenylalanine or tryptophan. A D gene is named only where the DNA matches it firmly. Some rows mark clone size as missing; the rest say once, few, many or name a class of expanded clone.

DNA,CDR3,J,D,size,V
TGTGCCAGCAGCCCAACATGGGAGACCCAGTACTTC,CASSPTWETQYF,TRBJ2-5,NA,few,TRBV7-2
TGTGCCAGCAGCGGGGCGTTTGAGCAGTTCTTC,CASSGAFEQFF,TRBJ2-1,NA,NA,TRBV3-1
TGTGCCAGCAGTATAGACGCACGGGGCACCGGGGAGCTGTTTTTT,CASSIDARGTGELFF,TRBJ2-2,NA,few,TRBV12-3/TRBV12-4
TGTGCCAGCGGTCCCAGGTCCCCATCCACAGATACGCAGTATTTT,CASGPRSPSTDTQYF,TRBJ2-3,NA,few,TRBV6-1
TGTGCCAGTGGACGGTTTAGCTCCTACAATGAGCAGTTCTTC,CASGRFSSYNEQFF,TRBJ2-1,NA,NA,TRBV6-2/TRBV6-3
TGTGCCAGCAGCCGCGCGGGACAAAACTATGGCTACACCTTC,CASSRAGQNYGYTF,TRBJ1-2,NA,NA,TRBV6-2/TRBV6-3
TGTGCCAGCAGGTCCACAGGTTCGACTGAAGCTTTCTTT,CASRSTGSTEAFF,TRBJ1-1,NA,few,TRBV6-2/TRBV6-3
TGTGCCAGCAGTTACGGGAGGGGAGCCTACGAGCAGTACTTC,CASSYGRGAYEQYF,TRBJ2-7,TRBD2,NA,TRBV6-2/TRBV6-3
TGTGCCAGCAGCCAGACAGTCTACGAGCAGTACTTC,CASSQTVYEQYF,TRBJ2-7,NA,NA,TRBV3-1
TGTGCCAGCAGCTTAATAGGCGGGAGGGCGGATACGCAGTATTTT,CASSLIGGRADTQYF,TRBJ2-3,TRBD2,NA,TRBV7-2
TGTGCCAGCAGCTTAGGTCAGAAACTAGCTCCCCTGGAGAATGAGCAGTTCTTC,CASSLGQKLAPLENEQFF,TRBJ2-1,NA,NA,TRBV11-1
TGTGCCAGCAGCTTATTCTCCTCCAGTGAGCAGTTCTTC,CASSLFSSSEQFF,TRBJ2-1,NA,NA,TRBV7-2
TGCAGCGTTGAAGATCAAGCTTCCTCTGGAAACACCATATATTTT,CSVEDQASSGNTIYF,TRBJ1-3,NA,NA,TRBV29-1